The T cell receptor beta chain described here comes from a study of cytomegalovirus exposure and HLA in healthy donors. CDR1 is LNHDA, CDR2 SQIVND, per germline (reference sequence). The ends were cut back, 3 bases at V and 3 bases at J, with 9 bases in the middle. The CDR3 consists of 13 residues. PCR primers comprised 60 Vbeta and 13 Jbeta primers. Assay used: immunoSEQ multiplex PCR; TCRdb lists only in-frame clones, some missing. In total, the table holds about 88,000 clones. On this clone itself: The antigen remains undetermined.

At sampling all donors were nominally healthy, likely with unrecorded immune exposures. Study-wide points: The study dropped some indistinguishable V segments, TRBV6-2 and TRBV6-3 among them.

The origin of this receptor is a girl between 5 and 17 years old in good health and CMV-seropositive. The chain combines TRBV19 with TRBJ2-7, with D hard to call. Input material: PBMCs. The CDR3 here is CASSIGLGYEQYV. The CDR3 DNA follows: TGTGCCAGTAGTATTGGGCTGGGCTACGAGCAGTACGTC.